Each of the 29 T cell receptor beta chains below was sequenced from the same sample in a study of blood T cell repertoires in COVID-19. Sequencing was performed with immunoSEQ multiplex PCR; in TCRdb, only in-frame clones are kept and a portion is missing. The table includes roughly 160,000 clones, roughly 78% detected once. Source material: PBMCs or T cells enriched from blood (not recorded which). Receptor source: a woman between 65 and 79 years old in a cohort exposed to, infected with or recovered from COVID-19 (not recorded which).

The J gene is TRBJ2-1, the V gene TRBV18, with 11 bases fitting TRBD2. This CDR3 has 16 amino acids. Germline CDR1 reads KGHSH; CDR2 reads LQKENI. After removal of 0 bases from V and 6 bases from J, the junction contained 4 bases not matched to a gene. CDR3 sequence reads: CASSPPASGRPNEQFF. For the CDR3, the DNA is TGTGCCAGCTCACCACCGGCTAGCGGGAGGCCCAATGAGCAGTTCTTC. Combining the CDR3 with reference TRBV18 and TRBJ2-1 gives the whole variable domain NAGVMQNPRHLVRRRGQEARLRCSPMKGHSHVYWYRQLPEEGLKFMVYLQKENIIDESGMPKERFSAEFPKEGPSILRIQQVVRGDSAAYFCASSPPASGRPNEQFFGPGTRLTVL.

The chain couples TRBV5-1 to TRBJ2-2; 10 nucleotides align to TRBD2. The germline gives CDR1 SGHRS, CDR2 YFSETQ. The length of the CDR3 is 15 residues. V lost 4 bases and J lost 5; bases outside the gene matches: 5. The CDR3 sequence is CASSQGLARTGELFF. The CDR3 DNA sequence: TGCGCCAGCAGCCAGGGACTAGCGAGGACCGGGGAGCTGTTTTTT.

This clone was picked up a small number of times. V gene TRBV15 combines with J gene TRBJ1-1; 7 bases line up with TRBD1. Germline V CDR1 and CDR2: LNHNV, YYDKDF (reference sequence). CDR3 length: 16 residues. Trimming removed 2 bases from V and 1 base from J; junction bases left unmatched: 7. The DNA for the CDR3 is TGTGCCACCAGCAGAATTCAGGGGGTGGGGAACACTGAAGCTTTCTTT. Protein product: CATSRIQGVGNTEAFF.

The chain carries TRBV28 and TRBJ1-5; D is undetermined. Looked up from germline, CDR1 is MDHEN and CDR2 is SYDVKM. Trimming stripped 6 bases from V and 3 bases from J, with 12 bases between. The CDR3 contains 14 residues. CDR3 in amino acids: CASSPGGVNQPQHF. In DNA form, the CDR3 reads TGTGCCAGCAGCCCCGGCGGAGTCAATCAGCCCCAGCATTTT. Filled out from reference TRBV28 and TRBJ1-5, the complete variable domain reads DVKVTQSSRYLVKRTGEKVFLECVQDMDHENMFWYRQDPGLGLRLIYFSYDVKMKEKGDIPEGYSVSREKKERFSLILESASTNQTSMYLCASSPGGVNQPQHFGDGTRLSIL.

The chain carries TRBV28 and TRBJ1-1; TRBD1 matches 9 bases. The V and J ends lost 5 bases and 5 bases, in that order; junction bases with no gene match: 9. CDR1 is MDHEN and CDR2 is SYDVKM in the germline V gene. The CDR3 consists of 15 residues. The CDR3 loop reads CASSRIDRGSTEAFF. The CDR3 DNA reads TGTGCCAGCAGTCGAATAGACAGGGGGTCAACTGAAGCTTTCTTT.

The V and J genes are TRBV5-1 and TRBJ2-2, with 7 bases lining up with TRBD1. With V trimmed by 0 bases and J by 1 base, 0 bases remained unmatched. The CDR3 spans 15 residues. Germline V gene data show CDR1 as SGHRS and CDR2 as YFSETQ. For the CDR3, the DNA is TGCGCCAGCAGCTTGGGGGACAGGAACACCGGGGAGCTGTTTTTT. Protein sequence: CASSLGDRNTGELFF. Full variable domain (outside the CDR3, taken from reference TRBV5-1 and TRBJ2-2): KAGVTQTPRYLIKTRGQQVTLSCSPISGHRSVSWYQQTPGQGLQFLFEYFSETQRNKGNFPGRFSGRQFSNSRSEMNVSTLELGDSALYLCASSLGDRNTGELFFGEGSRLTVL.

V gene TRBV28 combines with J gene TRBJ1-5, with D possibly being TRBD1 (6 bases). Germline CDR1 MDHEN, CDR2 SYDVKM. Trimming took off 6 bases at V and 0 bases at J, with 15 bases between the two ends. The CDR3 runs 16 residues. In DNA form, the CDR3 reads TGTGCCAGCAGACTTGGGGGCTCCTATAGCAATCAGCCCCAGCATTTT. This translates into CASRLGGSYSNQPQHF.

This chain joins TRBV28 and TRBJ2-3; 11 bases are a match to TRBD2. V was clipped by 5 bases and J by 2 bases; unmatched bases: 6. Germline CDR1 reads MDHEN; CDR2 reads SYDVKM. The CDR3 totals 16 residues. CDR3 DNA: TGTGCCAGCAGTCGGCCTAGCGGGAGGTACACAGATACGCAGTATTTT. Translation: CASSRPSGRYTDTQYF.

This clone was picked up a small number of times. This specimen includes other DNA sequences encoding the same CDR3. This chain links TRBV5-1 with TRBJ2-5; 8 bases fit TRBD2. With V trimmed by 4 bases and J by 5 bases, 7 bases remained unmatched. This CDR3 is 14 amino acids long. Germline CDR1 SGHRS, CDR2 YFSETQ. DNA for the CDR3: TGCGCCAGCAGCCTCGGGAGGGGATGGGAGACCCAGTACTTC. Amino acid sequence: CASSLGRGWETQYF.

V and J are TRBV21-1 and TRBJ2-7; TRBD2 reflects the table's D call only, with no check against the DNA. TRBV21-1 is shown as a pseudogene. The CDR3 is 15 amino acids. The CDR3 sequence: CASSFPGLAGDEQYF. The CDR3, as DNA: TGTGCCAGCAGCTTCCCGGGACTAGCGGGAGACGAGCAGTACTTC.

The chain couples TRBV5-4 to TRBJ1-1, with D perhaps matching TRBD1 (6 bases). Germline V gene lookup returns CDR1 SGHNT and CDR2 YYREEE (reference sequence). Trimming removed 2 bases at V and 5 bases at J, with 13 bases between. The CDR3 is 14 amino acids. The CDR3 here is CASSFRAGDTEAFF. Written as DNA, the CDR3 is TGTGCCAGCAGCTTTCGGGCAGGGGATACTGAAGCTTTCTTT.

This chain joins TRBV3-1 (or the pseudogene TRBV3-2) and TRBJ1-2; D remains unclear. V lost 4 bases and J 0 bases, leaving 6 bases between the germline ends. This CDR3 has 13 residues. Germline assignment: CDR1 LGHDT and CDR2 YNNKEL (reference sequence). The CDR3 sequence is CASSPQSNYGYTF. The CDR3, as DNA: TGTGCCAGCAGCCCTCAGTCTAACTATGGCTACACCTTC.

The CDR3 DNA reads TGTGCCAGTGGAGGGTCTATATACAATGAGCAGTTCTTC. Translated: CASGGSIYNEQFF. The chain links TRBV19 to TRBJ2-1; D perhaps matches TRBD2 (6 bases). Germline CDR1 reads LNHDA; CDR2 reads SQIVND (reference sequence). Trimming pared 8 bases from V and 4 bases from J, leaving 12 bases between. This CDR3 has 13 residues.

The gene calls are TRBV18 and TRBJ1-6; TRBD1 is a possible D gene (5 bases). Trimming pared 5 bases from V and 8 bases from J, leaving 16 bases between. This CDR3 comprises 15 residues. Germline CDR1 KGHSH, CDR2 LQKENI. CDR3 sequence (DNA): TGTGCCAGCTCATCAGCCAGACAGTTTTATTCACCCCTCCACTTT. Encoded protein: CASSSARQFYSPLHF.

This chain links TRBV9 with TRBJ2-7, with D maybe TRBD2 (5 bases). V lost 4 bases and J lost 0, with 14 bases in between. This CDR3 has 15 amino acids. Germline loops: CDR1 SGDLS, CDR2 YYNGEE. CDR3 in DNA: TGTGCCAGCAGCTTGGAGGAGAGAAGCTCCTACGAGCAGTACTTC. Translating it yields CASSLEERSSYEQYF.

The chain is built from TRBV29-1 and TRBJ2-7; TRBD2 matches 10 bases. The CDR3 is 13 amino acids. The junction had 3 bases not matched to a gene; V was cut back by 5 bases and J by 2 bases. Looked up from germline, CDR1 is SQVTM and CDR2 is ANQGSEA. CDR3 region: CSVQLAGPYEQYF. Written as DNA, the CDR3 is TGCAGCGTTCAACTAGCGGGGCCCTACGAGCAGTACTTC.

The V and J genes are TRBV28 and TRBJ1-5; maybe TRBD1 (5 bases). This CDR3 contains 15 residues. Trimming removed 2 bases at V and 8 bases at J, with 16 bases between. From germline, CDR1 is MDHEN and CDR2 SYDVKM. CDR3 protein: CASSLELAGIEPQHF. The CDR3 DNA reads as TGTGCCAGCAGTTTAGAGTTGGCAGGGATCGAGCCCCAGCATTTT.

CDR3: CASSDRGGSPLHF. The CDR3 nucleotides read TGTGCCAGCAGCGACAGGGGAGGTTCACCCCTCCACTTT. V and J are TRBV7-2 and TRBJ1-6, with TRBD1 identical over 8 bases. Germline CDR1 SGHTA, CDR2 FQGNSA. The CDR3 is 13 residues long. Trimming at V came to 5 bases and at J to 9 bases, leaving 3 bases not matched to a gene. Drawing the rest from reference TRBV7-2 and TRBJ1-6, the complete variable domain is GAGVSQSPSNKVTEKGKDVELRCDPISGHTALYWYRQSLGQGLEFLIYFQGNSAPDKSGLPSDRFSAERTGGSVSTLTIQRTQQEDSAVYLCASSDRGGSPLHFGNGTRLTVT.

The DNA for the CDR3 is TGCGCCAGCAGCAGAGATAGTACGATGGATACGCAGTATTTT. Translation: CASSRDSTMDTQYF. The chain recombines TRBV5-1 with TRBJ2-3; D remains ambiguous. The CDR3 is 14 amino acids. Germline V lookup: CDR1 SGHRS, CDR2 YFSETQ. V was pared by 4 bases and J by 6 bases, with 15 bases between.

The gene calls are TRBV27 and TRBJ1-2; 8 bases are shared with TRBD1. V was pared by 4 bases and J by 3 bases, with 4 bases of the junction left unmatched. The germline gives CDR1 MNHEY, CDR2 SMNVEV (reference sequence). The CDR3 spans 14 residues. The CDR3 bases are TGTGCCAGCAGTTCGGACAGGGATTACTATGGCTACACCTTC. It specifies CASSSDRDYYGYTF.

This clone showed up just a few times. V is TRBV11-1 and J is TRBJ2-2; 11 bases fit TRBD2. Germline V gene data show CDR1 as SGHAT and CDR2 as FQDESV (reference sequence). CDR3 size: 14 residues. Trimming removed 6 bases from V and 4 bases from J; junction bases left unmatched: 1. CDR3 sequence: CASRGTSGTGELFF. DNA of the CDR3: TGTGCCAGCAGGGGGACTAGCGGCACCGGGGAGCTGTTTTTT.

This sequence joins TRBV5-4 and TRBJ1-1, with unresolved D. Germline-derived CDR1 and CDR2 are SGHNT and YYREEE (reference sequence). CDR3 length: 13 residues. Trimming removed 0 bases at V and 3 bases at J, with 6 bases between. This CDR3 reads CASSLDRHTEAFF. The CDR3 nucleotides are TGTGCCAGCAGCTTGGACAGACACACTGAAGCTTTCTTT.

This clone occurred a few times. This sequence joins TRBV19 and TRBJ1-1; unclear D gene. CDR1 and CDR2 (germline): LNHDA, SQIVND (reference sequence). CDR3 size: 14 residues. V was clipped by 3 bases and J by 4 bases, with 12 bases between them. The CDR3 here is CASSISSGFTEAFF. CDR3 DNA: TGTGCCAGTAGTATCTCTTCGGGGTTCACTGAAGCTTTCTTT.

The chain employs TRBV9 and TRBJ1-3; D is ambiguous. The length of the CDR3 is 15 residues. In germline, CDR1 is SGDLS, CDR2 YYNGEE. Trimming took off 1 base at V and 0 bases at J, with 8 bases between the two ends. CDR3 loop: CASSVRAVSGNTIYF. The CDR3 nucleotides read TGTGCCAGCAGCGTAAGAGCCGTCTCTGGAAACACCATATATTTT.

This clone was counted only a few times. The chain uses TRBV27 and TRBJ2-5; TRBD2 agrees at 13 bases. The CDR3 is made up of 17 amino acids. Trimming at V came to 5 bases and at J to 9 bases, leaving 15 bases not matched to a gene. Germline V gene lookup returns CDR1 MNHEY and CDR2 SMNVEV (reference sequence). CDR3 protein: CASSPPPGTSGTQAQYF. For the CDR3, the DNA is TGTGCCAGCAGTCCCCCTCCCGGGACTAGCGGGACTCAGGCCCAGTACTTC.

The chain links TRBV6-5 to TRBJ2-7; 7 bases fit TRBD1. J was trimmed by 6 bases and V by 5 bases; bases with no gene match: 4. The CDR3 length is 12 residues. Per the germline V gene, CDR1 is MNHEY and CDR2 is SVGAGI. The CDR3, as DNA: TGTGCCAGCAGTCTCAGACAGGGCGAGCAGTACTTC. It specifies CASSLRQGEQYF.

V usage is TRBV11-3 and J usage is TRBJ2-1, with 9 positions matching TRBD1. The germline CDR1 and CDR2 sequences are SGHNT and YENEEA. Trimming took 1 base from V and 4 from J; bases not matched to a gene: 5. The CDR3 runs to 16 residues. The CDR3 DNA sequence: TGTGCCAGCAGCTTAGGAACCGGGACAGGGTACAATGAGCAGTTCTTC. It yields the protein CASSLGTGTGYNEQFF.

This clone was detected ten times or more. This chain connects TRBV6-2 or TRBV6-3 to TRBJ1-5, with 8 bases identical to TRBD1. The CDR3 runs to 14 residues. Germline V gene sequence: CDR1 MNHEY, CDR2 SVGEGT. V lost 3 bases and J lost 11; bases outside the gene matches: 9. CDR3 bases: TGTGCCAGCAGTTATGGGACAGGACTCGGATCCCAGCATTTT. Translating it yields CASSYGTGLGSQHF.

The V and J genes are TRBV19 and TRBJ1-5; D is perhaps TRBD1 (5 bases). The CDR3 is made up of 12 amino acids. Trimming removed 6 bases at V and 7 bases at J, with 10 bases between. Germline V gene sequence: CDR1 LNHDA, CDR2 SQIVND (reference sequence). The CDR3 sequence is CASSGGGQPQHF. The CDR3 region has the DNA TGTGCCAGTAGCGGGGGAGGCCAGCCCCAGCATTTT.